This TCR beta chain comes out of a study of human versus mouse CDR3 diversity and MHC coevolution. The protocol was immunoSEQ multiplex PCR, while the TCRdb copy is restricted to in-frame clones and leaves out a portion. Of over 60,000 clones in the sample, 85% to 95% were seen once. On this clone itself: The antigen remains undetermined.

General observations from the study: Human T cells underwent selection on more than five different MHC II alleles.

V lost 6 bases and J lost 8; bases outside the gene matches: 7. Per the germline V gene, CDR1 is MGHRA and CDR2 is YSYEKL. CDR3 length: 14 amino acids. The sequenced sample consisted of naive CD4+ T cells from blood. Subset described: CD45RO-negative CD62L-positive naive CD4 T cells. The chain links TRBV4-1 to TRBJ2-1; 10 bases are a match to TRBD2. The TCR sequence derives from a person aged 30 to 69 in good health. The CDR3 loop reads CASSQREGHYEQFF. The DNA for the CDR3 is TGCGCCAGCAGTCAGCGGGAGGGCCACTATGAGCAGTTCTTC.